Shown below are 2 T cell receptor beta chains from a single sample sequenced in a study of T cell changes during pregnancy in multiple sclerosis. Measured with immunoSEQ multiplex PCR; TCRdb has only the in-frame clones, and not every one. Found here are roughly 26,000 clones, roughly 89% of them singletons; the top ten hold approximately 16%. The sample was CD8+ T cells from peripheral blood mononuclear cells, taken in the second trimester of pregnancy. These receptors were obtained from a female donor with multiple sclerosis, enrolled in a pregnancy study.

DNA of the CDR3: TGCGCCAGCAGCTTGACGGGAGGGGACACCGGGGAGCTGTTTTTT. Amino acid sequence: CASSLTGGDTGELFF. The chain has TRBV5-1 and TRBJ2-2, with 8 bases fitting TRBD2. With 1 base clipped from V and 3 bases from J, the junction kept 2 bases outside the gene matches. This CDR3 is 15 amino acids long. Germline V gene data show CDR1 as SGHRS and CDR2 as YFSETQ. The whole variable domain, remainder taken from reference TRBV5-1 and TRBJ2-2, is KAGVTQTPRYLIKTRGQQVTLSCSPISGHRSVSWYQQTPGQGLQFLFEYFSETQRNKGNFPGRFSGRQFSNSRSEMNVSTLELGDSALYLCASSLTGGDTGELFFGEGSRLTVL.

The J gene is TRBJ2-7, the V gene TRBV27; the D gene is possibly TRBD2 (5 bases). CDR1 and CDR2 from the germline V gene are MNHEY and SMNVEV (reference sequence). V shed 5 bases and J shed 4 bases, with 18 bases lying between them. This CDR3 is 15 amino acids long. The CDR3 spells CASSPEVMRGYEQYF. The DNA for the CDR3 is TGTGCCAGCAGTCCGGAGGTCATGAGAGGATACGAGCAGTACTTC.